This record looks at one T cell receptor beta chain sequence and its context. Its specificity is not known. Repertoires were generated with immunoSEQ multiplex PCR, while TCRdb's copy carries only in-frame clones and drops some. The sample contains under 90,000 clones, approximately 90% of which appear only once. The data belong to a study of graft-versus-host responses after intestinal transplantation. Study details: Recipients obtained multivisceral, liver-intestinal, or isolated intestinal transplants. Induction with anti-thymocyte globulin, then tacrolimus and steroids for three to four years, was given to all recipients.

Whole-study results and caveats: Ileal or blood samples showed some GvH clones first, and such clones were also found in recipient marrow.

CDR1 and CDR2 (germline): SNHLY, FYNNEI. Trimming left V 9 bases short and J 9 bases short, with 12 bases between. This CDR3 is 11 amino acids long. The chain recombines TRBV2 with TRBJ2-1; D may be TRBD2 (7 bases). The source is a human patient who received an intestinal transplant, so some T cells may come from the graft donor. Sequenced here: PBMCs, sampled 98 days after intestinal transplantation. CDR3 sequence: CARGGGGEQFF. The CDR3 bases are TGTGCCAGAGGGGGGGGTGGTGAGCAGTTCTTC.